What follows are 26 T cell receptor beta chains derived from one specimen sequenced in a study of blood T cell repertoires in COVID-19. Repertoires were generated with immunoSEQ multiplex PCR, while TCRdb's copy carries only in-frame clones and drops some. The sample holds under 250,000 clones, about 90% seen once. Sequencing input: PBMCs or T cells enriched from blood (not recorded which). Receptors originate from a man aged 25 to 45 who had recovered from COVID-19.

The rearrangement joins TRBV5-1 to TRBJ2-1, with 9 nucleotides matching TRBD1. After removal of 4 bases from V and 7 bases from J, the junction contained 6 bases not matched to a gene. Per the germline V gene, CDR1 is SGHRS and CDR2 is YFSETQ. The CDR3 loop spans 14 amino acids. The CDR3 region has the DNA TGCGCCAGCAGCGCGAGGACAGGGGTAAATGAGCAGTTCTTC. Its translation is CASSARTGVNEQFF.

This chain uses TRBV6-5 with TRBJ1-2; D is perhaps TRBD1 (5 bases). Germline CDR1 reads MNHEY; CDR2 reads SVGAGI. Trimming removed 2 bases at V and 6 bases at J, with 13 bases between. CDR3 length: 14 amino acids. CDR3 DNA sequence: TGTGCCAGCAGTTACGGGCAGGGCTTCGATGGCTACACCTTC. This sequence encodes CASSYGQGFDGYTF.

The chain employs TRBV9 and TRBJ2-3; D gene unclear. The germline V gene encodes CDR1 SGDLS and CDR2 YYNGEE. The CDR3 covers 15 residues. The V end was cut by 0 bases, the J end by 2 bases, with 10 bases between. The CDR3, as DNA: TGTGCCAGCAGCGTAGGAGGTAGTAACACAGATACGCAGTATTTT. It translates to CASSVGGSNTDTQYF.

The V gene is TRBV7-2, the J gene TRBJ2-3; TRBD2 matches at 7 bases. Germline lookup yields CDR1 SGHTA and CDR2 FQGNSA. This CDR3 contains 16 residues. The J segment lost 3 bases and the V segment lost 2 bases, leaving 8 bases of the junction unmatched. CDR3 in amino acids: CASSLSRGVGTDTQYF. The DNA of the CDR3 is TGTGCCAGCAGCTTAAGCCGGGGGGTGGGGACAGATACGCAGTATTTT.

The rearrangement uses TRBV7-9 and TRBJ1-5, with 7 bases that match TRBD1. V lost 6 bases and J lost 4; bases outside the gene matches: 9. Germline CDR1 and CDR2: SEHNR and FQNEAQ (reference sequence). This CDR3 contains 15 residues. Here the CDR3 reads CASRAGTEPNQPQHF. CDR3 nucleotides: TGTGCCAGCAGAGCCGGGACAGAGCCAAATCAGCCCCAGCATTTT.

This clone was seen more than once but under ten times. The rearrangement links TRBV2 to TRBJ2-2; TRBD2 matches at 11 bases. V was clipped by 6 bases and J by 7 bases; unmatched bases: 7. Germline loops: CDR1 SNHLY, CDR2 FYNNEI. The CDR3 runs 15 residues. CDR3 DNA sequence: TGTGCCAGCAGGGTAGCGGGGGGGCCCAGCGGGGAGCTGTTTTTT. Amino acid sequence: CASRVAGGPSGELFF.

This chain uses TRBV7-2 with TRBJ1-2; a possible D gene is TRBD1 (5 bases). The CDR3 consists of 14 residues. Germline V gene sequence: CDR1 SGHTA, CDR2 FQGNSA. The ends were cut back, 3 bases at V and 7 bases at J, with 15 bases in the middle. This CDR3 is CASSFQGLFLGYTF. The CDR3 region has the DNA TGTGCCAGCAGCTTTCAGGGACTGTTCCTTGGCTACACCTTC.

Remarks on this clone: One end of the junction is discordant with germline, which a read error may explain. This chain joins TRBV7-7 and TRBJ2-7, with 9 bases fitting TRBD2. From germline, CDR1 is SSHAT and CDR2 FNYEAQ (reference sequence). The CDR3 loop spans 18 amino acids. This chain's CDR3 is CASSSRLSGGRYSYEQYF. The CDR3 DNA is TGTGCTAGCAGCTCCCGACTTAGCGGGGGCCGATATTCCTACGAGCAGTACTTC.

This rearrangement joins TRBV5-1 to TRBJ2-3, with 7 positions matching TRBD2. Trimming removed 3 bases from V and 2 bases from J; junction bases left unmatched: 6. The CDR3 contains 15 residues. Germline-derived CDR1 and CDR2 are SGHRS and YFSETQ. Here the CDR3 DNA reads TGCGCCAGCAGCTCGGCGGGGGAGTACACAGATACGCAGTATTTT. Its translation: CASSSAGEYTDTQYF.

CDR3 nucleotide sequence: TGTGCCAGCAGACCCCCCCAGGGCACGCAGTATTTT. Translating gives CASRPPQGTQYF. The chain employs TRBV28 and TRBJ2-3, with D perhaps matching TRBD1 (5 bases). This CDR3 is 12 amino acids long. V lost 6 bases and J 9 bases, leaving 13 bases between the germline ends. The germline gives CDR1 MDHEN, CDR2 SYDVKM.

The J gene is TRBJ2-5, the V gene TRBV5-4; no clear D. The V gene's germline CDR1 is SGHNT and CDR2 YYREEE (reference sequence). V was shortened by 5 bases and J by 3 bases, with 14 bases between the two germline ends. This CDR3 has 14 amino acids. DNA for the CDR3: TGTGCCAGCAGAACGACAACGTTAGAAGAGACCCAGTACTTC. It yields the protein CASRTTTLEETQYF.

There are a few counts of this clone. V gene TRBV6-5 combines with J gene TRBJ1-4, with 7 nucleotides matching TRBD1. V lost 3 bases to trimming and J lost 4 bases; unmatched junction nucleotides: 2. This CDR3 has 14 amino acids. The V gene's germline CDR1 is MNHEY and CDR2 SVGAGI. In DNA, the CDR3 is TGTGCCAGCAGTTATGGGGACAGTAATGAAAAACTGTTTTTT. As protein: CASSYGDSNEKLFF.

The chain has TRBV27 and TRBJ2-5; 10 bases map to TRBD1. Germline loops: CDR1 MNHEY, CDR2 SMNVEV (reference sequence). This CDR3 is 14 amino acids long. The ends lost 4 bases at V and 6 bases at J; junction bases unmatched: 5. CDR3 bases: TGTGCCAGCAGTTACGGGACAGGGGCACAGACCCAGTACTTC. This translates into CASSYGTGAQTQYF.

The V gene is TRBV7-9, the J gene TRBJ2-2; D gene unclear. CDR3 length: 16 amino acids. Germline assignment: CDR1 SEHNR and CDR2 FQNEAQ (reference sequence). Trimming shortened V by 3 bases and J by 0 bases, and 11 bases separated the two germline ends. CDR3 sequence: CASSFKSGSNTGELFF. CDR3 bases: TGTGCCAGCAGCTTTAAGTCAGGCTCGAACACCGGGGAGCTGTTTTTT.

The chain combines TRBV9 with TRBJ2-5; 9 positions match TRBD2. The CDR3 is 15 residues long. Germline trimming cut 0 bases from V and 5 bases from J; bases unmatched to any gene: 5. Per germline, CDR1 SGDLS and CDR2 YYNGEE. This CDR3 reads CASSVALREGETQYF. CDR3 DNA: TGTGCCAGCAGCGTAGCTTTGCGGGAGGGGGAGACCCAGTACTTC.

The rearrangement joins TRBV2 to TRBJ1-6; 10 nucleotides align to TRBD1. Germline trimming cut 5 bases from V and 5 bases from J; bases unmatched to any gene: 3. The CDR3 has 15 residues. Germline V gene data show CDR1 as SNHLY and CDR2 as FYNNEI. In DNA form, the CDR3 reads TGTGCCAGCAGTCTGACAGGGGGCAATAATTCACCCCTCCACTTT. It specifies CASSLTGGNNSPLHF. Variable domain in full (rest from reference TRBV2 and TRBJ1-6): EPEVTQTPSHQVTQMGQEVILRCVPISNHLYFYWYRQILGQKVEFLVSFYNNEISEKSEIFDDQFSVERPDGSNFTLKIRSTKLEDSAMYFCASSLTGGNNSPLHFGNGTRLTVT.

The CDR3 coding sequence is TGTGCCAGCAGCGATAGCGGGAGCGAGCAGTACTTC. Its protein product is CASSDSGSEQYF. This rearrangement joins TRBV7-9 to TRBJ2-7; 9 bases align to TRBD2. The length of the CDR3 is 12 residues. J was trimmed by 6 bases and V by 5 bases; bases with no gene match: 2. CDR1 and CDR2 from the germline V gene are SEHNR and FQNEAQ (reference sequence).

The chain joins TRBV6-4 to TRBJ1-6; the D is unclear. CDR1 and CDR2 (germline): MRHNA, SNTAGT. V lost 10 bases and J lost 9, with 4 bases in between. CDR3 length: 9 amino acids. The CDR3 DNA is TGTGCCAACTGTTCACCCCTCCACTTT. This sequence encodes CANCSPLHF.

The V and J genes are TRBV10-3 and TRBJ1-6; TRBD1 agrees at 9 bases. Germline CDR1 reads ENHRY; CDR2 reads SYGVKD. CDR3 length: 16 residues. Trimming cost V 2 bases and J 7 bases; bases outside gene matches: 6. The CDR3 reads CAISESRDRVNSPLHF. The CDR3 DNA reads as TGTGCCATCAGTGAGAGCCGGGACAGGGTCAATTCACCCCTCCACTTT.

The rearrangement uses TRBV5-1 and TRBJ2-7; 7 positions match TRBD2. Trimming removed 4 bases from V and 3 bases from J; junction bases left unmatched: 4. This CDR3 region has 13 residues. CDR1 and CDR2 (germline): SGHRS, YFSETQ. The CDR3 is CASSPTSLYEQYF. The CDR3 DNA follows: TGCGCCAGCAGCCCGACTAGCCTCTACGAGCAGTACTTC.

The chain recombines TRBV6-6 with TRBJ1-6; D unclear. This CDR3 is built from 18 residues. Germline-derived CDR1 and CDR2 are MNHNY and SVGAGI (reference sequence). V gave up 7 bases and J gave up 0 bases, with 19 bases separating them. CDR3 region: CASTRRAPGSSYNSPLHF. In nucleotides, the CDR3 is TGTGCCAGCACTCGTCGGGCACCGGGGAGCTCCTATAATTCACCCCTCCACTTT.

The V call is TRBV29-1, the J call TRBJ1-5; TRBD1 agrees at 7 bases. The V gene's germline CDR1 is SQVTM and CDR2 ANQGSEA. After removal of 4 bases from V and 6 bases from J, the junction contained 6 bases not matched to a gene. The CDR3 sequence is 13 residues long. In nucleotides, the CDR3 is TGCAGCGTTGGCGACAGGGTTAGTCAGCCCCAGCATTTT. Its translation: CSVGDRVSQPQHF.

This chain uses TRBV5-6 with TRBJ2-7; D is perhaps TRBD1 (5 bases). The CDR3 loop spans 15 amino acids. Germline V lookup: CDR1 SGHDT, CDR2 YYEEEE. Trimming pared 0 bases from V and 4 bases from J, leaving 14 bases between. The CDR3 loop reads CASSLVVGRGYEQYF. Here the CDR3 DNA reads TGTGCCAGCAGCTTGGTGGTGGGGCGTGGGTACGAGCAGTACTTC.

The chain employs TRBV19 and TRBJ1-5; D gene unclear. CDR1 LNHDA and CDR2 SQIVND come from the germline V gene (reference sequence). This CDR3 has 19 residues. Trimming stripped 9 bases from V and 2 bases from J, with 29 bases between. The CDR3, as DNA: TGTGCCAGCCTACCATCGCGCCGGGCACCAACCGGGGGCAATCAGCCCCAGCATTTT. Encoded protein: CASLPSRRAPTGGNQPQHF. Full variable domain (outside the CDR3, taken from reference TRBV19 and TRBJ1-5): DGGITQSPKYLFRKEGQNVTLSCEQNLNHDAMYWYRQDPGQGLRLIYYSQIVNDFQKGDIAEGYSVSREKKESFPLTVTSAQKNPTAFYLCASLPSRRAPTGGNQPQHFGDGTRLSIL.

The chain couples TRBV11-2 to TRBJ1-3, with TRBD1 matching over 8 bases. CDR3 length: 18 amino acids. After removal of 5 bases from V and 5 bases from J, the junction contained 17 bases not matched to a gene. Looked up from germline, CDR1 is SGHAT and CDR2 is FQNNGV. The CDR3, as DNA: TGTGCCAGCAGCCAGATGGCGCAGGGGGCGCGTCGAAGAAACACCATATATTTT. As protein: CASSQMAQGARRRNTIYF.

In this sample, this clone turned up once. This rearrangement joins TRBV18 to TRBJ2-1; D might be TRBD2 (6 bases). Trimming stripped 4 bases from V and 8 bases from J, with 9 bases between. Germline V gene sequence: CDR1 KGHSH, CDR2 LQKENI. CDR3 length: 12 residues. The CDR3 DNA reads TGTGCCAGCTCACTGACTAGTTATGAGCAGTTCTTC. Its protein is CASSLTSYEQFF.